A selection of T cell receptor beta chains follows, all from one sample in a study of T cell responses to AZD1222 COVID-19 vaccine. Assay used: immunoSEQ multiplex PCR; TCRdb lists only in-frame clones, some missing. The data hold some 140,000 clones, with 88% observed a single time. The input for sequencing was peripheral blood, taken on day 0 of AZD1222 vaccination. The receptors were sampled from an adult in good health. Both conserved end residues are part of each CDR3. A D gene is named only where the DNA matches it firmly. Clone size, where shown, is once, few, many, or a class for clones that have expanded.

j_call: TRBJ2-1
clone_size: -
d_call: -
v_call: TRBV19
cdr3_aa: CATQSDTRDGQFF
cdr3_nt: TGTGCCACCCAAAGCGACACGAGGGACGGGCAGTTCTTC

j_call: TRBJ2-7
clone_size: -
d_call: TRBD2
v_call: TRBV7-9
cdr3_aa: CASSEGGGLYEQYF
cdr3_nt: TGTGCCAGCAGCGAGGGCGGGGGACTGTACGAGCAGTACTTC

j_call: TRBJ1-5
clone_size: -
d_call: -
v_call: TRBV7-2
cdr3_aa: CASSLVGFGNQPQHF
cdr3_nt: TGTGCCAGCAGCTTAGTGGGGTTCGGCAATCAGCCCCAGCATTTT

j_call: TRBJ1-3
clone_size: -
d_call: -
v_call: TRBV18
cdr3_aa: CASSPPGGFSGNTIYF
cdr3_nt: TGTGCCAGCTCCCCTCCAGGTGGATTCTCGGGAAACACCATATATTTT

j_call: TRBJ2-3
clone_size: -
d_call: -
v_call: TRBV10-2
cdr3_aa: CASSEIGGGRGNTQYF
cdr3_nt: TGCGCCAGCAGTGAGATCGGGGGAGGCCGGGGGAATACGCAGTATTTT

j_call: TRBJ2-3
clone_size: -
d_call: TRBD2
v_call: TRBV10-3
cdr3_aa: CAISERGGPTDTQYF
cdr3_nt: TGTGCCATCAGCGAGCGGGGAGGTCCCACAGATACGCAGTATTTT

j_call: TRBJ1-4
clone_size: -
d_call: -
v_call: TRBV7-9
cdr3_aa: CASSSILGEKLFF
cdr3_nt: TGTGCCAGCAGCTCTATACTGGGGGAAAAACTGTTTTTT

j_call: TRBJ2-7
clone_size: -
d_call: -
v_call: TRBV25-1
cdr3_aa: CASTWDGYEQYF
cdr3_nt: TGTGCCAGCACTTGGGACGGTTACGAGCAGTACTTC

j_call: TRBJ1-2
clone_size: -
d_call: -
v_call: TRBV20-1
cdr3_aa: CSAHREGNYTF
cdr3_nt: TGCAGTGCCCACCGGGAGGGCAACTACACCTTC

j_call: TRBJ1-1
clone_size: -
d_call: -
v_call: TRBV4-2
cdr3_aa: CASSQGQTLRDTEAFF
cdr3_nt: TGTGCCAGCAGCCAAGGACAGACTTTAAGGGACACTGAAGCTTTCTTT

j_call: TRBJ1-1
clone_size: -
d_call: -
v_call: TRBV6-2/TRBV6-3
cdr3_aa: CASSYRGQMNTEAFF
cdr3_nt: TGTGCCAGCAGTTACCGGGGGCAGATGAACACTGAAGCTTTCTTT

j_call: TRBJ2-7
clone_size: -
d_call: TRBD1
v_call: TRBV5-4
cdr3_aa: CASSLTGELEQYF
cdr3_nt: TGTGCCAGCAGCTTGACAGGGGAGCTCGAGCAGTACTTC

j_call: TRBJ2-7
clone_size: -
d_call: TRBD1
v_call: TRBV6-2/TRBV6-3
cdr3_aa: CASSKPGQGLHEQYF
cdr3_nt: TGTGCCAGCAGTAAGCCGGGACAGGGATTACACGAGCAGTACTTC

j_call: TRBJ1-6
clone_size: -
d_call: -
v_call: TRBV6-4
cdr3_aa: CASSDNQGYNSPLHF
cdr3_nt: TGTGCCAGCAGTGACAACCAGGGGTATAATTCACCCCTCCACTTT

j_call: TRBJ1-2
clone_size: -
d_call: -
v_call: TRBV6-5
cdr3_aa: CASSSTENYGYTF
cdr3_nt: TGTGCCAGCAGCTCGACAGAGAACTATGGCTACACCTTC

j_call: TRBJ2-3
clone_size: -
d_call: -
v_call: TRBV19
cdr3_aa: CASSVEGDTQYF
cdr3_nt: TGTGCCAGTAGTGTCGAGGGCGATACGCAGTATTTT

j_call: TRBJ1-2
clone_size: -
d_call: -
v_call: TRBV24-1
cdr3_aa: CATRGGDDYGYTF
cdr3_nt: TGTGCCACCAGGGGAGGGGATGACTATGGCTACACCTTC

j_call: TRBJ1-2
clone_size: -
d_call: -
v_call: TRBV7-2
cdr3_aa: CASSLDGQNYGYTF
cdr3_nt: TGTGCCAGCAGCTTAGATGGCCAGAACTATGGCTACACCTTC

j_call: TRBJ2-1
clone_size: -
d_call: TRBD2
v_call: TRBV2
cdr3_aa: CASSYLAGGYNEQFF
cdr3_nt: TGTGCCAGCAGTTATCTAGCGGGGGGGTACAATGAGCAGTTCTTC

j_call: TRBJ1-3
clone_size: once
d_call: -
v_call: TRBV9
cdr3_aa: CASSTYPGNTIYF
cdr3_nt: TGTGCCAGCAGCACATACCCTGGAAACACCATATATTTT

j_call: TRBJ2-1
clone_size: -
d_call: TRBD2
v_call: TRBV28
cdr3_aa: CASSPFLAGAEDEQFF
cdr3_nt: TGTGCCAGCAGTCCCTTTCTAGCGGGGGCTGAGGATGAGCAGTTCTTC

j_call: TRBJ2-2
clone_size: -
d_call: -
v_call: TRBV7-3
cdr3_aa: CASSLVTYTGELFF
cdr3_nt: TGTGCCAGCAGCTTAGTAACGTACACCGGGGAGCTGTTTTTT

j_call: TRBJ2-7
clone_size: few
d_call: -
v_call: TRBV6-2/TRBV6-3
cdr3_aa: CASSRTAGYEQYF
cdr3_nt: TGTGCCAGCAGTCGGACAGCGGGGTACGAGCAGTACTTC

j_call: TRBJ2-7
clone_size: -
d_call: -
v_call: TRBV18
cdr3_aa: CASSSFRAGSYEQYF
cdr3_nt: TGTGCCAGCTCGTCCTTCAGGGCAGGGTCCTACGAGCAGTACTTC

j_call: TRBJ1-1
clone_size: -
d_call: -
v_call: TRBV9
cdr3_aa: CASSSHGNTEAFF
cdr3_nt: TGTGCCAGCAGCTCCCACGGAAACACTGAAGCTTTCTTT

j_call: TRBJ1-2
clone_size: few
d_call: -
v_call: TRBV28
cdr3_aa: CASKTGHVYGYTF
cdr3_nt: TGTGCCAGCAAGACCGGACACGTCTATGGCTACACCTTC

j_call: TRBJ2-2
clone_size: -
d_call: -
v_call: TRBV7-2
cdr3_aa: CASSSPRVGSGELFF
cdr3_nt: TGTGCCAGCAGCTCCCCGAGGGTGGGGAGCGGGGAGCTGTTTTTT

j_call: TRBJ2-3
clone_size: -
d_call: -
v_call: TRBV19
cdr3_aa: CASSPAGLITDTQYF
cdr3_nt: TGTGCCAGTAGTCCGGCAGGACTAATCACAGATACGCAGTATTTT

j_call: TRBJ2-7
clone_size: -
d_call: TRBD1
v_call: TRBV4-2
cdr3_aa: CASSLSSGTGEGEQYF
cdr3_nt: TGTGCCAGCAGCCTGAGTTCCGGGACAGGGGAGGGCGAGCAGTACTTC

j_call: TRBJ1-2
clone_size: few
d_call: -
v_call: TRBV12-3/TRBV12-4
cdr3_aa: CASRAGGNYGYTF
cdr3_nt: TGTGCCAGCAGGGCGGGGGGGAACTATGGCTACACCTTC

j_call: TRBJ2-2
clone_size: -
d_call: TRBD1
v_call: TRBV9
cdr3_aa: CASSVVGQGDGELFF
cdr3_nt: TGTGCCAGCAGCGTTGTGGGGCAGGGGGACGGGGAGCTGTTTTTT

j_call: TRBJ1-1
clone_size: -
d_call: -
v_call: TRBV5-4
cdr3_aa: CASSLGQGWNTEAFF
cdr3_nt: TGTGCCAGCAGCTTGGGCCAGGGGTGGAACACTGAAGCTTTCTTT

j_call: TRBJ1-1
clone_size: once
d_call: -
v_call: TRBV6-4
cdr3_aa: CASSETGLGNTEAFF
cdr3_nt: TGTGCCAGCAGTGAAACAGGGTTGGGGAACACTGAAGCTTTCTTT

j_call: TRBJ1-3
clone_size: -
d_call: -
v_call: TRBV3-1/TRBV3-2
cdr3_aa: CASSHAPGPNSGNTIYF
cdr3_nt: TGTGCCAGCAGCCACGCCCCGGGACCGAACTCTGGAAACACCATATATTTT

j_call: TRBJ1-2
clone_size: -
d_call: -
v_call: TRBV21-1
cdr3_aa: CASSKDLGQDYGYTF
cdr3_nt: TGTGCCAGCAGCAAAGACCTTGGACAGGACTATGGCTACACCTTC

j_call: TRBJ2-3
clone_size: once
d_call: -
v_call: TRBV5-1
cdr3_aa: CASSFLTEGDTQYF
cdr3_nt: TGCGCCAGCAGCTTTTTGACAGAAGGGGATACGCAGTATTTT

j_call: TRBJ2-5
clone_size: -
d_call: TRBD1
v_call: TRBV5-8
cdr3_aa: CASSLEGTGRETQYF
cdr3_nt: TGTGCCAGCAGCTTGGAAGGGACAGGACGGGAGACCCAGTACTTC

j_call: TRBJ1-4
clone_size: -
d_call: -
v_call: TRBV2
cdr3_aa: CASSVRAVWGTNEKLFF
cdr3_nt: TGTGCCAGCAGTGTTAGGGCAGTGTGGGGGACTAATGAAAAACTGTTTTTT

j_call: TRBJ2-3
clone_size: -
d_call: -
v_call: TRBV10-3
cdr3_aa: CAISDLVGGGHSTDTQYF
cdr3_nt: TGTGCCATCAGTGACCTCGTGGGCGGGGGCCATAGCACAGATACGCAGTATTTT

j_call: TRBJ2-7
clone_size: -
d_call: TRBD2
v_call: TRBV7-9
cdr3_aa: CASSLMTSGAAPDYEQYF
cdr3_nt: TGTGCCAGCAGCTTAATGACTAGCGGGGCCGCACCGGACTACGAGCAGTACTTC

j_call: TRBJ1-2
clone_size: -
d_call: TRBD1
v_call: TRBV18
cdr3_aa: CASSASGTGSSVDGYTF
cdr3_nt: TGTGCCAGCTCCGCATCCGGGACAGGGTCATCAGTTGATGGCTACACCTTC

j_call: TRBJ2-1
clone_size: -
d_call: TRBD1
v_call: TRBV3-1/TRBV3-2
cdr3_aa: CASSQVRGGATYNEQFF
cdr3_nt: TGTGCCAGCAGCCAAGTTCGAGGGGGCGCGACCTACAATGAGCAGTTCTTC

j_call: TRBJ2-6
clone_size: -
d_call: -
v_call: TRBV12-5
cdr3_aa: CASGLVPHSGANVLTF
cdr3_nt: TGTGCTAGTGGTTTGGTCCCACACTCTGGGGCCAACGTCCTGACTTTC

j_call: TRBJ1-1
clone_size: -
d_call: -
v_call: TRBV12-5
cdr3_aa: CASLRQNTEAFF
cdr3_nt: TGTGCTAGCTTGAGACAGAACACTGAAGCTTTCTTT

j_call: TRBJ2-7
clone_size: -
d_call: TRBD1
v_call: TRBV5-1
cdr3_aa: CASRKNRGTSYEQYF
cdr3_nt: TGCGCCAGCAGAAAAAACAGGGGGACCTCCTACGAGCAGTACTTC

j_call: TRBJ2-1
clone_size: -
d_call: -
v_call: TRBV3-1/TRBV3-2
cdr3_aa: CASSPEGGSNEQFF
cdr3_nt: TGTGCCAGCAGCCCAGAGGGAGGTTCCAATGAGCAGTTCTTC

j_call: TRBJ1-4
clone_size: -
d_call: -
v_call: TRBV7-9
cdr3_aa: CASSPYIGEKLFF
cdr3_nt: TGTGCCAGCAGCCCTTACATAGGAGAAAAACTGTTTTTT